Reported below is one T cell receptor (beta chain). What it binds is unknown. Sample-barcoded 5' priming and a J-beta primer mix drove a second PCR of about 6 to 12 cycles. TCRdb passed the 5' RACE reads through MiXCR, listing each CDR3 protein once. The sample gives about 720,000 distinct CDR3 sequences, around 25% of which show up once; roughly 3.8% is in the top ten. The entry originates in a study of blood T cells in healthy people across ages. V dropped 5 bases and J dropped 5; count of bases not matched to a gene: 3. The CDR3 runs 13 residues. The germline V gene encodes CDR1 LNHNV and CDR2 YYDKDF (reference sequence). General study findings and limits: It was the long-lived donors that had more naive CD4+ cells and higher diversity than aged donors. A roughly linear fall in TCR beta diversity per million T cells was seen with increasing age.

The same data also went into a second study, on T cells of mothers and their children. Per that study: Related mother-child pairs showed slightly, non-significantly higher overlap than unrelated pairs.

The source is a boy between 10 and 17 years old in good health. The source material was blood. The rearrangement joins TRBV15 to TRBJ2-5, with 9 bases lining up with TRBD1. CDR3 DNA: TGTGCCACCAGCGGACAGGGGTTTGAGACCCAGTACTTC. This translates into CATSGQGFETQYF.